The next 30 T cell receptor beta chains were all read from a single sample in a study of beta chain features in type 1 diabetes. Sequenced material consisted of expressed TCRB transcripts (all of the isolated RNA was reverse transcribed). Sequenced by immunoSEQ multiplex PCR; TCRdb stores in-frame clones only, minus some. Here the sample spans 200,000 to 250,000 clones, more than 9% being singletons. Sequenced input: naive CD4+ T cells from blood. Receptors were obtained from a woman younger than 35 in good health.

This clone has just a few counts. This chain links TRBV6-6 with TRBJ2-7; 7 nucleotides agree with TRBD2. CDR1 and CDR2 from the germline V gene are MNHNY and SVGAGI (reference sequence). V was pared by 2 bases and J by 6 bases, with 13 bases of the junction left unmatched. The CDR3 contains 16 residues. In DNA form, the CDR3 reads TGTGCCAGCAGTTACGAGACTAGCCTGGTATCGGGCGAGCAGTACTTC. It translates to CASSYETSLVSGEQYF.

The rearrangement joins TRBV7-3 to TRBJ2-2; D not certain. The CDR3 totals 14 residues. Germline V gene data show CDR1 as SGHTA and CDR2 as FQGTGA. V was shortened by 5 bases and J by 7 bases, with 14 bases between the two germline ends. The DNA for the CDR3 is TGTGCCAGCAGCCCACTTAAACCGAACGGGGAGCTGTTTTTT. It translates to CASSPLKPNGELFF. Supplemented by reference TRBV7-3 and TRBJ2-2, the full variable domain reads GAGVSQTPSNKVTEKGKYVELRCDPISGHTALYWYRQSLGQGPEFLIYFQGTGAADDSGLPNDRFFAVRPEGSVSTLKIQRTERGDSAVYLCASSPLKPNGELFFGEGSRLTVL.

This clone turned up a few times. The chain couples TRBV5-1 to TRBJ1-1, with D unresolved. CDR1 and CDR2 from the germline V gene are SGHRS and YFSETQ. Trimming shortened V by 0 bases and J by 0 bases, and 6 bases separated the two germline ends. The CDR3 totals 14 residues. DNA of the CDR3: TGCGCCAGCAGCTTGGCCACAGTGAACACTGAAGCTTTCTTT. Translated, it gives CASSLATVNTEAFF.

This clone was seen more than once but under ten times. V usage is TRBV21-1 and J usage is TRBJ1-3. TRBV21-1 corresponds to a pseudogene. This CDR3 region has 18 residues. The CDR3 loop reads CASSNQQGQRSSGNTIYF. The DNA of the CDR3 is TGTGCCAGCAGCAATCAGCAAGGTCAACGGAGCTCTGGAAACACCATATATTTT.

This clone came up a few times. The V call is TRBV7-9, the J call TRBJ1-2; the D is unclear. The CDR3 is 13 amino acids. Germline loops: CDR1 SEHNR, CDR2 FQNEAQ (reference sequence). V lost 1 base and J 7 bases, leaving 10 bases between the germline ends. The CDR3 reads CASSLGSGAGYTF. CDR3 nucleotide sequence: TGTGCCAGCAGCTTAGGGTCAGGTGCTGGCTACACCTTC.

This chain links TRBV25-1 with TRBJ1-2; 7 bases are a match to TRBD1. Germline V gene sequence: CDR1 MGHDK, CDR2 SYGVNS. This CDR3 spans 14 amino acids. Germline trimming cut 5 bases from V and 8 bases from J; bases unmatched to any gene: 11. CDR3 nucleotide sequence: TGTGCCAGCAGTAACACAGGGCCAGGGGGGGGCTACACCTTC. Encoded protein: CASSNTGPGGGYTF.

The J gene is TRBJ2-1, the V gene TRBV20-1; D is perhaps TRBD1 (5 bases). Trimming took 3 bases from V and 11 from J, leaving 11 bases between them. The CDR3 spans 11 residues. The V gene's germline CDR1 is DFQATT and CDR2 SNEGSKA (reference sequence). CDR3 nucleotide sequence: TGCAGTGCTAGGCAGGGCGTTAAGCAGTTCTTC. This gives the protein CSARQGVKQFF.

As regards this clone: Germline and junction disagree at one end, which may indicate a read error. The chain carries TRBV7-7 and TRBJ2-2; D might be TRBD1 (6 bases). Germline CDR1 reads SSHAT; CDR2 reads FNYEAQ (reference sequence). The CDR3 contains 14 residues. The CDR3 DNA follows: TGTGCTAGCAGCTTAGCGAGAGGGACAGGGGAGCTGTTTTTT. Amino acids: CASSLARGTGELFF.

This clone was picked up a small number of times. The chain employs TRBV5-1 and TRBJ2-7; D is perhaps TRBD1 (5 bases). This CDR3 is 11 amino acids long. Trimming pared 1 base from V and 6 bases from J, leaving 5 bases between. Germline values: CDR1 SGHRS, CDR2 YFSETQ. The CDR3 bases are TGCGCCAGCAGCTTGCAGGGCGAGCAGTACTTC. Translated, it gives CASSLQGEQYF.

In regard to this clone: Within the sample, other DNA sequences also encode this same CDR3. The V and J genes are TRBV5-1 and TRBJ2-2, with 9 bases matching TRBD1. Germline V gene data show CDR1 as SGHRS and CDR2 as YFSETQ. The CDR3 is 15 amino acids. The V gene end was trimmed by 4 bases and the J gene end by 5 bases; junction bases not matched to a gene: 6. CDR3 bases: TGCGCCAGCAGCCCGGGACAGGGAGGTACCGGGGAGCTGTTTTTT. Its protein product is CASSPGQGGTGELFF.

This clone has just a few counts. V gene TRBV18 combines with J gene TRBJ1-1; 10 bases are a match to TRBD1. The CDR3 is 18 residues long. Per germline, CDR1 KGHSH and CDR2 LQKENI. V was clipped by 4 bases and J by 5 bases; unmatched bases: 16. CDR3 DNA: TGTGCCAGCTCACAGCCGGGACAGGGGTTGAAGGTGGGGACTGAAGCTTTCTTT. Translated, it gives CASSQPGQGLKVGTEAFF.

This rearrangement joins TRBV19 to TRBJ2-7; 9 bases map to TRBD2. J was trimmed by 4 bases and V by 6 bases; bases with no gene match: 7. Germline CDR1 LNHDA, CDR2 SQIVND (reference sequence). This CDR3 contains 14 residues. CDR3 loop: CASRFAGGSYEQYF. As DNA, the CDR3 is TGTGCCAGTAGGTTTGCGGGAGGGTCTTACGAGCAGTACTTC.

The CDR3 DNA is TGTGCCAGTAGTATGAGGGACATGAACACTGAAGCTTTCTTT. Its protein product is CASSMRDMNTEAFF. The rearrangement uses TRBV19 and TRBJ1-1, with D perhaps matching TRBD1 (6 bases). Germline V gene lookup returns CDR1 LNHDA and CDR2 SQIVND (reference sequence). The V end lost 3 bases, the J end lost 0 bases, and 8 bases lay between the germline ends. The CDR3 spans 14 residues.

The rearrangement uses TRBV5-6 and TRBJ1-1; 7 bases map to TRBD1. This CDR3 has 15 amino acids. The J segment lost 1 base and the V segment lost 4 bases, leaving 7 bases of the junction unmatched. The germline V gene has CDR1 SGHDT and CDR2 YYEEEE. CDR3 sequence (DNA): TGTGCCAGCAGCCGCTGGGGACAGCGGAACACTGAAGCTTTCTTT. It specifies CASSRWGQRNTEAFF.

A few counts support this clone. The chain uses TRBV2 and TRBJ2-7, with D perhaps matching TRBD2 (5 bases). V shed 1 base and J shed 4 bases, with 14 bases lying between them. CDR1 and CDR2 (germline): SNHLY, FYNNEI. The CDR3 is 15 residues long. Written as DNA, the CDR3 is TGTGCCAGCAGTGAAGTCAGCGGAGCCCAGTACGAGCAGTACTTC. Translated, it gives CASSEVSGAQYEQYF.

This chain joins TRBV5-4 and TRBJ2-1; perhaps TRBD2 as D (7 bases). V was cut by 2 bases and J by 5 bases, with 14 bases left in between. Germline CDR1 reads SGHNT; CDR2 reads YYREEE (reference sequence). The CDR3 is 15 residues long. In DNA form, the CDR3 reads TGTGCCAGCAGCTTCGGGGGGCTCAGAGACAATGAGCAGTTCTTC. It encodes CASSFGGLRDNEQFF.

V usage is TRBV11-2 and J usage is TRBJ2-1, with D tentatively TRBD2 (6 bases). Trimming pared 2 bases from V and 4 bases from J, leaving 21 bases between. Germline V gene sequence: CDR1 SGHAT, CDR2 FQNNGV. This CDR3 has 18 residues. The CDR3 DNA reads TGTGCCAGCAGCTTATGGGGGGATGGCGGGAATTCTTACAATGAGCAGTTCTTC. Residues: CASSLWGDGGNSYNEQFF.

The CDR3 bases are TGCGCCAGCAGTCAGGACAGTAACTATGGCTACACCTTC. Protein sequence: CASSQDSNYGYTF. The chain joins TRBV4-1 to TRBJ1-2, with a possible D match to TRBD1 (6 bases). V was clipped by 6 bases and J by 1 base, with 9 bases between them. This CDR3 contains 13 residues. Germline CDR1 and CDR2: MGHRA and YSYEKL.

V and J are TRBV5-1 and TRBJ1-5; D remains unclear. Germline lookup yields CDR1 SGHRS and CDR2 YFSETQ. V lost 3 bases, J lost 5 bases, and 9 bases lay in between. CDR3 length: 13 residues. CDR3 bases: TGCGCCAGCAGCTCCGACACTGATCAGCCCCAGCATTTT. Protein product: CASSSDTDQPQHF.

This clone was observed a handful of times. The J gene is TRBJ2-7, the V gene TRBV2; 8 bases match TRBD1. This CDR3 region has 16 residues. The V gene end was trimmed by 6 bases and the J gene end by 3 bases; junction bases not matched to a gene: 13. CDR1 and CDR2 from the germline V gene are SNHLY and FYNNEI. The CDR3 spells CASSLDRALPSYEQYF. DNA of the CDR3: TGTGCCAGCAGCCTGGACAGGGCACTGCCAAGCTACGAGCAGTACTTC.

The V gene is TRBV6-6, the J gene TRBJ1-1; TRBD1 aligns across 7 bases. Trimming took 2 bases from V and 2 from J; bases not matched to a gene: 8. CDR3 length: 16 amino acids. Germline V gives CDR1 MNHNY, CDR2 SVGAGI (reference sequence). In DNA, the CDR3 is TGTGCCAGCAGTTACCGGACCGGACAGGCTAACACTGAAGCTTTCTTT. It encodes CASSYRTGQANTEAFF.

This clone has just a few counts. This chain joins TRBV5-6 and TRBJ2-5; 8 bases map to TRBD1. The junction had 6 bases not matched to a gene; V was cut back by 3 bases and J by 5 bases. In germline, CDR1 is SGHDT, CDR2 YYEEEE. There are 14 residues in the CDR3. The CDR3 region is CASSSQGARETQYF. CDR3 sequence (DNA): TGTGCCAGCAGCTCGCAGGGGGCCAGGGAGACCCAGTACTTC.

This clone has a handful of counts. The chain uses TRBV5-1 and TRBJ2-2, with D maybe TRBD2 (6 bases). The CDR3 loop spans 16 amino acids. Trimming took off 4 bases at V and 0 bases at J, with 13 bases between the two ends. Germline CDR1 reads SGHRS; CDR2 reads YFSETQ. CDR3 DNA: TGCGCCAGCAGCCGCTTGGGGAGGACGAACACCGGGGAGCTGTTTTTT. Its translation is CASSRLGRTNTGELFF.

The chain is built from TRBV19 and TRBJ2-1; D is unresolved. Germline CDR1 reads LNHDA; CDR2 reads SQIVND (reference sequence). This CDR3 spans 14 amino acids. Trimming pared 6 bases from V and 4 bases from J, leaving 13 bases between. CDR3 bases: TGTGCCAGTAGCCGAACCGGCGGTTACAATGAGCAGTTCTTC. Translating it yields CASSRTGGYNEQFF.

The chain has TRBV19 and TRBJ2-3; D is possibly TRBD2 (6 bases). V lost 3 bases, J lost 4 bases, and 11 bases lay in between. The CDR3 sequence is 14 residues long. CDR1 LNHDA and CDR2 SQIVND come from the germline V gene (reference sequence). DNA for the CDR3: TGTGCCAGTAGTATCGGAGGGCCCGCAGATACGCAGTATTTT. Amino acid sequence: CASSIGGPADTQYF.

This clone has a count of ten or more. This sample also contains other DNA sequences that code for the same CDR3. The chain couples TRBV29-1 to TRBJ2-7, with 7 bases matching TRBD2. The length of the CDR3 is 11 residues. The junction had 2 bases not matched to a gene; V was cut back by 6 bases and J by 3 bases. The germline gives CDR1 SQVTM, CDR2 ANQGSEA. Here the CDR3 DNA reads TGCAGCGTGGGGGGGAACTACGAGCAGTACTTC. The encoded protein is CSVGGNYEQYF.

This clone was detected only a few times. The chain links TRBV6-1 to TRBJ2-5, with unresolved D. The CDR3 consists of 14 residues. CDR1 MNHNS and CDR2 SASEGT come from the germline V gene. Trimming removed 2 bases from V and 7 bases from J, with 14 bases in between. The CDR3 DNA reads TGTGCCAGCAGTGAACAATATCGAGGATGGACCCAGTACTTC. Its translation: CASSEQYRGWTQYF.

This clone was found a few times. DNA for the CDR3: TGTGCCAGCAGCCTGCATAGCGGGGTTAGCTCCTACAATGAGCAGTTCTTC. Amino acids: CASSLHSGVSSYNEQFF. The gene calls are TRBV11-3 and TRBJ2-1; 8 bases are shared with TRBD2. This CDR3 has 17 residues. J was trimmed by 0 bases and V by 5 bases; bases with no gene match: 9. Germline assignment: CDR1 SGHNT and CDR2 YENEEA. Filled out from reference TRBV11-3 and TRBJ2-1, the complete variable domain reads EAGVVQSPRYKIIEKKQPVAFWCNPISGHNTLYWYLQNLGQGPELLIRYENEEAVDDSQLPKDRFSAERLKGVDSTLKIQPAELGDSAVYLCASSLHSGVSSYNEQFFGPGTRLTVL.

On this clone itself: This same CDR3 is encoded by further DNA sequences in the sample. J is TRBJ2-5 and V is TRBV5-1; the D gene is possibly TRBD2 (5 bases). V was trimmed by 0 bases and J by 2 bases, leaving 8 bases between them. This CDR3 comprises 14 residues. The germline gives CDR1 SGHRS, CDR2 YFSETQ. Here the CDR3 reads CASSLVPGQETQYF. The CDR3 nucleotides are TGCGCCAGCAGCTTGGTACCGGGGCAAGAGACCCAGTACTTC.

This clone was seen only a few times. The rearrangement joins TRBV18 to TRBJ2-5; D might be TRBD1 (6 bases). This CDR3 has 15 residues. Trimming pared 2 bases from V and 4 bases from J, leaving 14 bases between. CDR1 KGHSH and CDR2 LQKENI come from the germline V gene. The CDR3 loop reads CASSPSLGAGETQYF. In DNA form, the CDR3 reads TGTGCCAGCTCACCATCTCTGGGGGCTGGAGAGACCCAGTACTTC.